Listed below are T cell receptor beta chains from one sample, sequenced in a study of T cell responses to AZD1222 COVID-19 vaccine. TCRdb keeps only in-frame clones here, not all; method: immunoSEQ multiplex PCR. The profile covers more than 85,000 clones, with around nine tenths appearing a single time and 2% to 2.5% taken by the ten largest. Specimen: peripheral blood, collected 28 days after the second AZD1222 dose. The receptor source for this set is an adult who received the AZD1222 COVID-19 vaccine. Both conserved end residues are part of each CDR3. Fields, in order: V gene, J gene, D gene, CDR3 length, CDR3 protein, CDR3 DNA. The D gene is left open where the match is weak.

TRBV6-4	TRBJ1-2	-	12	CASIGALPGYTF	TGTGCCAGCATTGGTGCATTGCCCGGCTACACCTTC
TRBV11-3	TRBJ2-7	-	15	CASSLVYGRNYEQYF	TGTGCCAGCAGCTTAGTGTACGGCAGGAACTACGAGCAGTACTTC
TRBV18	TRBJ2-7	TRBD1	15	CASSSGGQGSYEQYF	TGTGCCAGCTCATCAGGAGGACAGGGGTCCTACGAGCAGTACTTC
TRBV6-5	TRBJ1-5	-	12	CASSSSEGPQHF	TGTGCCAGCAGTTCCTCGGAAGGGCCCCAGCATTTT
TRBV28	TRBJ1-2	-	14	CASSDPGRNYGYTF	TGTGCCAGCAGTGACCCGGGGAGGAACTATGGCTACACCTTC
TRBV9	TRBJ1-1	-	13	CASSVARNTEAFF	TGTGCCAGCAGCGTAGCCCGGAACACTGAAGCTTTCTTT
TRBV11-1	TRBJ2-2	TRBD2	14	CASSLRLAGGELFF	TGTGCCAGCAGCTTACGACTAGCGGGAGGGGAGCTGTTTTTT
TRBV9	TRBJ2-5	-	13	CASSVGVQETQYF	TGTGCCAGCAGCGTAGGAGTCCAAGAGACCCAGTACTTC
TRBV18	TRBJ2-5	-	16	CASSPGVGVLQETQYF	TGTGCCAGCTCACCAGGCGTGGGGGTTCTCCAAGAGACCCAGTACTTC
TRBV5-1	TRBJ1-2	-	13	CASSLASNYGYTF	TGCGCCAGCAGCTTGGCATCCAACTATGGCTACACCTTC
TRBV6-4	TRBJ2-3	TRBD1	16	CASSERGTGDTDTQYF	TGTGCCAGCAGTGAGCGCGGGACAGGGGATACAGATACGCAGTATTTT
TRBV5-1	TRBJ2-2	-	14	CASIYTANTGELFF	TGCGCCAGCATTTATACAGCAAACACCGGGGAGCTGTTTTTT